Sequencing of this TCR beta chain was carried out in a study of vaccination and CD4 T cells after COVID-19. For the study at large: The authors gave control cultures a CEFX pool, an HIV-1 Nef pool, or no peptide.

Regarding this clonotype: What it recognizes is unknown.

This CDR3 has 16 residues. The V segment lost 6 bases and the J segment 2 bases; nucleotides outside the gene matches: 10. Per germline, CDR1 DFQATT and CDR2 SNEGSKA (reference sequence). This sample's treatment: roughly 10-day PBMC culture with coronavirus spike peptide pools or control peptides (ViraFEST assay). Collection of the unexposed donor's CD4+ T cells took place before the COVID-19 pandemic (2011-2018). Researchers used the Oncomine TCR Beta short-read assay to sequence DNA from cultured CD4+ T cells. The template was genomic DNA from cultured CD4+ T cells. TCRdb redid the calling of the PCR reads with MiXCR, one entry per CDR3 protein. The data contain around 10,000 distinct CDR3 sequences, less than 35% of them singletons.

The clonotype comes from a human donor in good health. The gene calls are TRBV20-1 and TRBJ2-1; 10 nucleotides agree with TRBD1. Sequencing was done on a sample of CD4+ T cells from blood, cultured in vitro. Written as DNA, the CDR3 is TGCAGTGCCAGTCGGGACAGGGGCGCTACCTACAATGAGCAGTTCTTC. It is translated as CSASRDRGATYNEQFF.